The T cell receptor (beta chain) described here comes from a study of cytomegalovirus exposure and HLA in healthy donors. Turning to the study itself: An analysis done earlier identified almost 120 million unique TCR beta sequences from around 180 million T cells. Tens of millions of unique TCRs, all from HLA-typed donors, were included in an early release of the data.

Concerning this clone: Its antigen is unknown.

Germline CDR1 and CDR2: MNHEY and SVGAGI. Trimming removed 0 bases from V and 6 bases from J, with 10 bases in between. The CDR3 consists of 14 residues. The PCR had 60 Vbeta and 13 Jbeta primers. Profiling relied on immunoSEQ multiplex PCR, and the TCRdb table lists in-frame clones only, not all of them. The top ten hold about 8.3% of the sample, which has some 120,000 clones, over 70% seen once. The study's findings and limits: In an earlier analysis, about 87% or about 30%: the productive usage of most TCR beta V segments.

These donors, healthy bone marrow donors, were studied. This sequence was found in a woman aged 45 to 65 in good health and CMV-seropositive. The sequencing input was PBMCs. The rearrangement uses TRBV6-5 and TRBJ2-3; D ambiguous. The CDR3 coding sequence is TGTGCCAGCAGTTACTCGATGCACGAGGATACGCAGTATTTT. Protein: CASSYSMHEDTQYF.